Included here is one T cell receptor beta chain sequence, with context. Libraries were prepared by immunoSEQ multiplex PCR; TCRdb keeps only in-frame clonotypes and omits some of them. The table includes about 260,000 clones, about 87% detected once. This record belongs to a study of blood T cell repertoires in COVID-19. The germline CDR1 and CDR2 sequences are SGHRS and YFSETQ. V dropped 4 bases and J dropped 4 bases, with 14 bases sitting between them. This CDR3 contains 14 residues. This sequence joins TRBV5-1 and TRBJ2-5, with D unresolved. The material sequenced was peripheral blood. This TCR came from a woman aged 40 to 50 who had recovered from COVID-19. DNA for the CDR3: TGCGCCAGCAGCCGCGTCGGTAGCCGAGAGACCCAGTACTTC. Protein sequence: CASSRVGSRETQYF.